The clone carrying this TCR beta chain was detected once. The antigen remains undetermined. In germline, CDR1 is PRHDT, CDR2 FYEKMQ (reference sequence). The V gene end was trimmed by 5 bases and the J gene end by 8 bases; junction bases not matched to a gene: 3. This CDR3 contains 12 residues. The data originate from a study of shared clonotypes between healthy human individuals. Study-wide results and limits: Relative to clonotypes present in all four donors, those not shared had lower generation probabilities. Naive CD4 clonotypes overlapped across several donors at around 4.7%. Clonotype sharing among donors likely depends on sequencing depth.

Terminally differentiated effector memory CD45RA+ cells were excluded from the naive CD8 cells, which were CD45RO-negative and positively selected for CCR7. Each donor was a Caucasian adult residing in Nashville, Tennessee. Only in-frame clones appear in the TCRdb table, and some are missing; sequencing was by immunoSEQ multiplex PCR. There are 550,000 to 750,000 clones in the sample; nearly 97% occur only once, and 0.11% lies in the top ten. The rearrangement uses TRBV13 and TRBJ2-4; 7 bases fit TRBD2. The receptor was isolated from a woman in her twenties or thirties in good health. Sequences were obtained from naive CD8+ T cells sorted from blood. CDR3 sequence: CASSQGLYIQYF. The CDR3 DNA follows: TGTGCCAGCAGCCAGGGACTATACATTCAGTACTTC. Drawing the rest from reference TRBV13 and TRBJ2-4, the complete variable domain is AAGVIQSPRHLIKEKRETATLKCYPIPRHDTVYWYQQGPGQDPQFLISFYEKMQSDKGSIPDRFSAQQFSDYHSELNMSSLELGDSALYFCASSQGLYIQYFGAGTRLSVL.